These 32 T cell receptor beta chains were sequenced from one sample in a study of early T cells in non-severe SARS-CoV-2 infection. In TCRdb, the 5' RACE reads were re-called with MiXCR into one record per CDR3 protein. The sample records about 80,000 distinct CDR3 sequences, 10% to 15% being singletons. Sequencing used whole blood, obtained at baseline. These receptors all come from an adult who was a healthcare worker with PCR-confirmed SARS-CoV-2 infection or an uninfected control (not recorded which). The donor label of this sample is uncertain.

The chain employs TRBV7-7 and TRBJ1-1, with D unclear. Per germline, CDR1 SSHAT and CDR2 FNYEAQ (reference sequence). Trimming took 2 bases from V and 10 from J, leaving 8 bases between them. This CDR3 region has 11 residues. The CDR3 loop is CASSLRRGAFF. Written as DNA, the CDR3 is TGTGCCAGCAGCTTAAGGAGAGGAGCTTTCTTT. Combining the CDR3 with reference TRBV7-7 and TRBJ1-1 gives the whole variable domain GAGVSQSPRYKVTKRGQDVTLRCDPISSHATLYWYQQALGQGPEFLTYFNYEAQPDKSGLPSDRFSAERPEGSISTLTIQRTEQRDSAMYRCASSLRRGAFFGQGTRLTVV.

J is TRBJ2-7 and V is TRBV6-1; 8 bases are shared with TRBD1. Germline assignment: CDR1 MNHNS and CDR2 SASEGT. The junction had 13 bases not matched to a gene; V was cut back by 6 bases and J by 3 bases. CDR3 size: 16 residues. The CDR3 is CASRYAGGSHLYEQYF. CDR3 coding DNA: TGTGCCAGCAGGTATGCAGGGGGCTCCCACCTCTACGAGCAGTACTTC.

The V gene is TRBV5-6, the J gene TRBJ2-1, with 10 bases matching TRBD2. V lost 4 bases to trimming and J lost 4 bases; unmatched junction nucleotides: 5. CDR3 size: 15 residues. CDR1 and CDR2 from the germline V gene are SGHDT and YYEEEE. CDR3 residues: CASSASSGGYNEQFF. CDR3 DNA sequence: TGTGCCAGCAGCGCGAGTAGCGGGGGGTACAATGAGCAGTTCTTC. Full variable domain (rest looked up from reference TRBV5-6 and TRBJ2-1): DAGVTQSPTHLIKTRGQQVTLRCSPKSGHDTVSWYQQALGQGPQFIFQYYEEEERQRGNFPDRFSGHQFPNYSSELNVNALLLGDSALYLCASSASSGGYNEQFFGPGTRLTVL.

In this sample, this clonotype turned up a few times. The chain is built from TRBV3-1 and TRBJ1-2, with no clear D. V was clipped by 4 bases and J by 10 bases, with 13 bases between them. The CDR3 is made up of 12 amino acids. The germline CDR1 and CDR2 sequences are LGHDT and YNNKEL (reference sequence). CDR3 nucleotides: TGTGCCAGCAGCCCCGAAGCTTCGGTCTACACCTTC. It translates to CASSPEASVYTF.

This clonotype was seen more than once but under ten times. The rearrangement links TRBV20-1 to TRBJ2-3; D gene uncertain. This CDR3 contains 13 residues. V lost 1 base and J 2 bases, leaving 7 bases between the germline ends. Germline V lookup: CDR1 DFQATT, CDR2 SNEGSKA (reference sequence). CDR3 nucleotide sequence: TGCAGTGCTAGAGGGTCGGACACAGATACGCAGTATTTT. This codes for CSARGSDTDTQYF.

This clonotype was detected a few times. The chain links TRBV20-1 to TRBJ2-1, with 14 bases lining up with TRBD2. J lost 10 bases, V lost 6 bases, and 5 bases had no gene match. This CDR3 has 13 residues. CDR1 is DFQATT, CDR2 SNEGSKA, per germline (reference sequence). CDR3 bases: TGCAGTGCCTCCCGACTAGCGGGGGGGGAGCAGTTCTTC. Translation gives CSASRLAGGEQFF.

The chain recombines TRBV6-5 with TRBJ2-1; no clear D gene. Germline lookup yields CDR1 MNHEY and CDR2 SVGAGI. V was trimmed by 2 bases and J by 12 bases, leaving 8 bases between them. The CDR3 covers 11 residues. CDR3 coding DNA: TGTGCCAGCAGTTACGAAGCAGGGCAGTTCTTC. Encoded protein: CASSYEAGQFF.

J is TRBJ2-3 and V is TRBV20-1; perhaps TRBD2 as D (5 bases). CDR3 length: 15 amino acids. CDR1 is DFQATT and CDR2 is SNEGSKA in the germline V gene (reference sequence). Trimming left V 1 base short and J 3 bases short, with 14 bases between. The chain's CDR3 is CSARGPAARTDTQYF. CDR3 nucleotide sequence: TGCAGTGCTAGAGGCCCAGCGGCGCGGACAGATACGCAGTATTTT.

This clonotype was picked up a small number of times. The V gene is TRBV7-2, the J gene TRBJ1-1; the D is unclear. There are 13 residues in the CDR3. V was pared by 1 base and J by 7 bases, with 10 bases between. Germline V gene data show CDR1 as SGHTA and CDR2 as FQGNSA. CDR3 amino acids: CASSLDRSGEAFF. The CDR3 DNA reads TGTGCCAGCAGCTTAGATCGGTCGGGTGAAGCTTTCTTT.

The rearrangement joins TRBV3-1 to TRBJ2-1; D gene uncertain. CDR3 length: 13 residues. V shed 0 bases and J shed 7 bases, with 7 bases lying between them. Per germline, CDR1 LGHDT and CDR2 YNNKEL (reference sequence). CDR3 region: CASSQDPFNEQFF. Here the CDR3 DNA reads TGTGCCAGCAGCCAAGACCCTTTTAATGAGCAGTTCTTC.

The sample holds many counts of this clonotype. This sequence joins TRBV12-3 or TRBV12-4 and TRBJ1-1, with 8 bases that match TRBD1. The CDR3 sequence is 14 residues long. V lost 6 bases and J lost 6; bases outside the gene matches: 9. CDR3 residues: CASSRDQGAAEAFF. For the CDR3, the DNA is TGTGCCAGCAGCCGCGACCAGGGGGCCGCTGAAGCTTTCTTT.

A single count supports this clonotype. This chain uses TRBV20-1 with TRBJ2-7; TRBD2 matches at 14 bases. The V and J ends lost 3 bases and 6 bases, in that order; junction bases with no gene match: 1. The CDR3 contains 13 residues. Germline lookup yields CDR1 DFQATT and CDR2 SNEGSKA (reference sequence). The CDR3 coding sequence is TGCAGTGCTAGGACTAGCGGGAGGGGCGAGCAGTACTTC. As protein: CSARTSGRGEQYF.

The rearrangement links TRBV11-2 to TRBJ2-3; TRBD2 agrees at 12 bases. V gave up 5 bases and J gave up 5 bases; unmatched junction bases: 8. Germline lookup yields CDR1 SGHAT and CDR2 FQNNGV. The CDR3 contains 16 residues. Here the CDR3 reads CASSRPSGGAQDTQYF. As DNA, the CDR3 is TGTGCCAGCAGCCGACCTAGCGGGGGGGCCCAAGATACGCAGTATTTT.

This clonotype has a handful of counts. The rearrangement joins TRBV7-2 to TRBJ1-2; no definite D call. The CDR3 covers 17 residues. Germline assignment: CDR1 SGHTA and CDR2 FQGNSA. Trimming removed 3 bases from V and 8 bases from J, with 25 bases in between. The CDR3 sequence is CASSLKGGPAATRGYTF. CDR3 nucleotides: TGTGCCAGCAGCTTGAAAGGAGGTCCCGCAGCCACCCGCGGCTACACCTTC.

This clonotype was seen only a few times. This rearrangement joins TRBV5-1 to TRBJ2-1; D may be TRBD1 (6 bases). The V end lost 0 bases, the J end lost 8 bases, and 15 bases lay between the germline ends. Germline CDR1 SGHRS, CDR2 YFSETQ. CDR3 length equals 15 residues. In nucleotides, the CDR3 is TGCGCCAGCAGCTTGGCCCCAGGGGCCAGATATGAGCAGTTCTTC. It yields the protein CASSLAPGARYEQFF.

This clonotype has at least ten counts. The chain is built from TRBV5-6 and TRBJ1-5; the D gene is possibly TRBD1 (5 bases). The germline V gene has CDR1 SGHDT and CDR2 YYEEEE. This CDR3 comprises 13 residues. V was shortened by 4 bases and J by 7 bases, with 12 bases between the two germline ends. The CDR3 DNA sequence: TGTGCCAGCAGCGTAGGGGCAAGGCAGCCCCAGCATTTT. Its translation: CASSVGARQPQHF.

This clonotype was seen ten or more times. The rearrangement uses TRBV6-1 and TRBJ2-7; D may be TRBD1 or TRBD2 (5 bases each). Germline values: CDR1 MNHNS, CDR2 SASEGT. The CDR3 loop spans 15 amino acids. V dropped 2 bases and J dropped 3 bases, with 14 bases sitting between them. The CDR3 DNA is TGTGCCAGCAGTGAAAGAGGGACCCTTCACTACGAGCAGTACTTC. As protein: CASSERGTLHYEQYF.

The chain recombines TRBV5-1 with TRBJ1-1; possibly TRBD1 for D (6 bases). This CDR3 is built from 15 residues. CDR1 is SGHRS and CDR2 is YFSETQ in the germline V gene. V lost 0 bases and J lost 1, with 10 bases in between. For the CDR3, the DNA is TGCGCCAGCAGCTTGGCACAGGGAAGGAACACTGAAGCTTTCTTT. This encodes CASSLAQGRNTEAFF.

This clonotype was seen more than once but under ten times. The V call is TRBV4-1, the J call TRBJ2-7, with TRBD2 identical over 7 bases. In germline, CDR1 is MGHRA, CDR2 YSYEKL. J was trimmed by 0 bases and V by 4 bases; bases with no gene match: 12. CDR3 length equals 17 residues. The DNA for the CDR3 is TGCGCCAGCAGCCTAGATCTCGGTCTAGCGGACTCCTACGAGCAGTACTTC. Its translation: CASSLDLGLADSYEQYF.

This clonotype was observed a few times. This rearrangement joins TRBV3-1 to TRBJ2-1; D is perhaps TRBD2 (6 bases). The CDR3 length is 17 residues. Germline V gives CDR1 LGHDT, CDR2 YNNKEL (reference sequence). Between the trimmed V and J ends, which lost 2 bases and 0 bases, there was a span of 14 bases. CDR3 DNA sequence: TGTGCCAGCAGCCAATGGCTAGCGTCGAGCTCCTACAATGAGCAGTTCTTC. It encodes CASSQWLASSSYNEQFF.

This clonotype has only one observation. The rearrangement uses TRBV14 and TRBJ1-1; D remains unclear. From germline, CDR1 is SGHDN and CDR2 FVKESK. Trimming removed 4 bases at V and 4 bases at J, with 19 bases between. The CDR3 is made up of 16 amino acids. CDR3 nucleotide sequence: TGTGCCAGCAGCCGTCTTCCTACACGGGATGGCACTGAAGCTTTCTTT. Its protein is CASSRLPTRDGTEAFF.

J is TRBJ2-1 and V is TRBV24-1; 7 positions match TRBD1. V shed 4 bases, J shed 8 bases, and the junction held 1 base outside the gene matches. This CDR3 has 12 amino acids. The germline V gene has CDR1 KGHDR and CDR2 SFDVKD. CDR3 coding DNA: TGTGCCACCAGTGACGACAGGGATGAGCAGTTCTTC. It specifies CATSDDRDEQFF.

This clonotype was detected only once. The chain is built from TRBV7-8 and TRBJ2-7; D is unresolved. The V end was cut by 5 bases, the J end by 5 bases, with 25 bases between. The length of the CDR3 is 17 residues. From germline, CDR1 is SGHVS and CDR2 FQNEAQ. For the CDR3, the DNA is TGTGCCAGCAGCCCCCCCCGCGGACGGGCGCTACATCACGAGCAGTACTTC. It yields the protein CASSPPRGRALHHEQYF.

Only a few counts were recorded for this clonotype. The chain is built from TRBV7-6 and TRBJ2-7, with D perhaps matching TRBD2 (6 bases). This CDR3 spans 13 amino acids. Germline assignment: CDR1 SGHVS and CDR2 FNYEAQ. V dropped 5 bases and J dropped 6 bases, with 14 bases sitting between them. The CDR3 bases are TGTGCCAGCAGCCCCAGCAGTAGCGGCGAGCAGTACTTC. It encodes CASSPSSSGEQYF.

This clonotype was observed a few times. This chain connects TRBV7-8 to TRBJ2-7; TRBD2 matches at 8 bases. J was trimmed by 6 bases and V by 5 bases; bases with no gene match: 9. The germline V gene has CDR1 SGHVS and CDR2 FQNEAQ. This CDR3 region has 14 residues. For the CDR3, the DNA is TGTGCCAGCAGCACGCGGGAGGTGAGGCGCGAGCAGTACTTC. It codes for CASSTREVRREQYF.

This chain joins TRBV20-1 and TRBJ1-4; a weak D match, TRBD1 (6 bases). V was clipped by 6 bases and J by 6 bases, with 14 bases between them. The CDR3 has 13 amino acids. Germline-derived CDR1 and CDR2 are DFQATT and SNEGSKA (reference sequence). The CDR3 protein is CSAAAGGDEKLFF. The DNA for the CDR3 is TGCAGTGCAGCCGCCGGGGGCGATGAAAAACTGTTTTTT.

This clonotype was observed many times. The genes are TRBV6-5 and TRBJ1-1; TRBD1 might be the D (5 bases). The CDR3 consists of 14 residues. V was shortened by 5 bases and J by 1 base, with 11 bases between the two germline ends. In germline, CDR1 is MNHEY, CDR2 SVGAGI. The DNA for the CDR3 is TGTGCCAGCAGTAAGATTCAGGGGAACACTGAAGCTTTCTTT. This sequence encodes CASSKIQGNTEAFF.

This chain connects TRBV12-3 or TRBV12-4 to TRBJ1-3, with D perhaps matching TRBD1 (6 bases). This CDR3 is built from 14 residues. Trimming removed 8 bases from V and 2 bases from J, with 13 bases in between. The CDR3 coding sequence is TGTGCCAGCGGCATCACAGGGACTGGAAACACCATATATTTT. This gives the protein CASGITGTGNTIYF.

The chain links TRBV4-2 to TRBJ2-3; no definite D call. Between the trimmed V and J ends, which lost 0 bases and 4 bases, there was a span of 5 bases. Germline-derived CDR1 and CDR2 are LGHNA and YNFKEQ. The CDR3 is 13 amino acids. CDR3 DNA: TGTGCCAGCAGCCAAGATCATCCAGATACGCAGTATTTT. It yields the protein CASSQDHPDTQYF.

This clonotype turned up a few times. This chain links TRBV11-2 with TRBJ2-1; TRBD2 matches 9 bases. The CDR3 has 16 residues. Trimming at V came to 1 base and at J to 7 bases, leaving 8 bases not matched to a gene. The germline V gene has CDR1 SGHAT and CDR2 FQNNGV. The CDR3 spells CASSLALAGLGNEQFF. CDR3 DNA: TGTGCCAGCAGCTTAGCACTAGCGGGTCTTGGGAATGAGCAGTTCTTC.

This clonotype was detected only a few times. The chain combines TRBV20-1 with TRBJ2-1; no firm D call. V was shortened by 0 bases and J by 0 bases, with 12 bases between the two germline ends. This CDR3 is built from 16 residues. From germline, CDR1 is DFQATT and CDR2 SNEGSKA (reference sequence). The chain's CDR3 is CSARDVGSSSYNEQFF. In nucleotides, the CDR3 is TGCAGTGCTAGAGATGTCGGTTCAAGCTCCTACAATGAGCAGTTCTTC.

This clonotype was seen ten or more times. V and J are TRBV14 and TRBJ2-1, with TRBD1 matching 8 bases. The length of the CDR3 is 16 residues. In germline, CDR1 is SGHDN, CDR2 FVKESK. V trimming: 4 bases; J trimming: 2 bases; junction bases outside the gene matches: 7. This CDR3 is CASSPGAGGPYNEQFF. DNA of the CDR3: TGTGCCAGCAGCCCGGGGGCAGGGGGCCCCTACAATGAGCAGTTCTTC.